This TCR beta chain was profiled in a study of naive and memory T cell subsets. Both TRBC1 and TRBC2 were covered by a beta constant-region primer of two equimolar oligonucleotides. Nested alpha and beta constant-region primers with the SP2 primer drove four PCR rounds on ligated cDNA. From the UMI-ligation and nested PCR reads, TCRdb called clonotypes with MiXCR, one entry per CDR3 protein. The repertoire consists of roughly 21,000 distinct CDR3 sequences, with 11% occurring once and the leading ten covering roughly 20%. Germline lookup yields CDR1 MNHEY and CDR2 SMNVEV (reference sequence). V lost 7 bases and J lost 10, with 16 bases in between. CDR3 size: 12 residues. By share, this clonotype ranks as medium-sized (0.01 to 0.1%).

The sample comprised central memory CD8+ T cells from blood. This rearrangement joins TRBV27 to TRBJ1-1, with D tentatively TRBD1 (6 bases). This TCR came from a human donor in good health. This CDR3 reads CASKTGARGAFF. The CDR3 DNA reads TGTGCCAGCAAGACGGGGGCGCGAGGAGCTTTCTTT.